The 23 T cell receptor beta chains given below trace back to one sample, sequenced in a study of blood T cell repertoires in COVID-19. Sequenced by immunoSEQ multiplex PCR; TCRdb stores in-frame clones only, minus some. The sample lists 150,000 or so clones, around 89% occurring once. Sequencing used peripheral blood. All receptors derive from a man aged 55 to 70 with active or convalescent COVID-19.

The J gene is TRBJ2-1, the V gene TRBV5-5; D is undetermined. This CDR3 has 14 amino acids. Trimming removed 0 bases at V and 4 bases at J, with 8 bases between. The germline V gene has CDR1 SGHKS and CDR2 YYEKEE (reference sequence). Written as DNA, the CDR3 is TGTGCCAGCAGCTTGGGTGGAGAATACAATGAGCAGTTCTTC. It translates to CASSLGGEYNEQFF.

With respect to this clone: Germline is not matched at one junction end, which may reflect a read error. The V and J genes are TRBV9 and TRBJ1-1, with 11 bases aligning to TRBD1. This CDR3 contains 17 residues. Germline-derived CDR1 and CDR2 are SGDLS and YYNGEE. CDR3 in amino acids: CASTVEGWTGGNTEAFF. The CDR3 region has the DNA TGTGCCAGCACCGTAGAGGGGTGGACAGGGGGCAACACTGAAGCTTTCTTT. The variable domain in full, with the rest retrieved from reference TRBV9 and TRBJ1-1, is DSGVTQTPKHLITATGQRVTLRCSPRSGDLSVYWYQQSLDQGLQFLIQYYNGEERAKGNILERFSAQQFPDLHSELNLSSLELGDSALYFCASTVEGWTGGNTEAFFGQGTRLTVV.

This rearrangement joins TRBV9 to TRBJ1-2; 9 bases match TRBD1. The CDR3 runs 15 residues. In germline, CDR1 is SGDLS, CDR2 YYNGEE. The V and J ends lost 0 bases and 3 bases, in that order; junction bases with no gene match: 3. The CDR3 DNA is TGTGCCAGCAGCGTAGAGGGACAGGGCTACTATGGCTACACCTTC. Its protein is CASSVEGQGYYGYTF.

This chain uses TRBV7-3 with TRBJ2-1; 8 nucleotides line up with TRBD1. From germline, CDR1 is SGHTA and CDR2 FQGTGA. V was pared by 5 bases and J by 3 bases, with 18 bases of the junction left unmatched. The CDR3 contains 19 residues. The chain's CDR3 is CASSPGQGRKGEGYNEQFF. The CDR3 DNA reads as TGTGCCAGCAGCCCAGGACAGGGAAGAAAAGGCGAGGGCTACAATGAGCAGTTCTTC.

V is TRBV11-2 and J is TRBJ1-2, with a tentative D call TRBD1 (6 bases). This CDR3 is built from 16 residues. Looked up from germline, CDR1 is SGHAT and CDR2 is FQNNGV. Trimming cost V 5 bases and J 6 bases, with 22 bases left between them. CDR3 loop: CASSPGRGRGSHGYTF. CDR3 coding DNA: TGTGCCAGCAGCCCCGGCCGAGGCAGGGGATCCCATGGCTACACCTTC.

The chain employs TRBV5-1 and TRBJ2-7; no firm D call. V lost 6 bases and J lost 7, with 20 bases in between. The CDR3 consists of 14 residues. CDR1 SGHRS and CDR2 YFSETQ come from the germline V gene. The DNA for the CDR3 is TGCGCCAGCACCCCCGGTGGTCCGGGTAGTGAGCAGTACTTC. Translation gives CASTPGGPGSEQYF.

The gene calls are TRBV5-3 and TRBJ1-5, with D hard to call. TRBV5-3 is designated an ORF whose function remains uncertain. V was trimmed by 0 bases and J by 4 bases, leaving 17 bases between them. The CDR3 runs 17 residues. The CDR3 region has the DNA TGTGCCAGAAGCTTGGTCCCTTCACACCCGGGAAATCAGCCCCAGCATTTT. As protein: CARSLVPSHPGNQPQHF.

CDR3 nucleotides: TGTGCCAGCAGCCCTGCCGGACACACAGATACGCAGTATTTT. Its protein product is CASSPAGHTDTQYF. The genes are TRBV7-2 and TRBJ2-3; weak D call: TRBD1 (5 bases). This CDR3 spans 14 amino acids. Trimming pared 5 bases from V and 2 bases from J, leaving 11 bases between. Germline V lookup: CDR1 SGHTA, CDR2 FQGNSA.

The CDR3 DNA sequence: TGCGCCAGCAGCTTGACAGGGGAGCATGATGAAGCTTTCTTT. Protein: CASSLTGEHDEAFF. The chain carries TRBV5-1 and TRBJ1-1; 7 nucleotides line up with TRBD1. The CDR3 has 14 amino acids. The germline CDR1 and CDR2 sequences are SGHRS and YFSETQ. V gave up 1 base and J gave up 7 bases; unmatched junction bases: 7.

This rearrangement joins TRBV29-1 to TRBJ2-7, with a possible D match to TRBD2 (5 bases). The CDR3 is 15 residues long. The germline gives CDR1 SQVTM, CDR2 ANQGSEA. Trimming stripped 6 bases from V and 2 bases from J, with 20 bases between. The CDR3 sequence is CSVAKWTDSTYEQYF. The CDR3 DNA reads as TGCAGCGTGGCCAAGTGGACGGACTCCACCTACGAGCAGTACTTC.

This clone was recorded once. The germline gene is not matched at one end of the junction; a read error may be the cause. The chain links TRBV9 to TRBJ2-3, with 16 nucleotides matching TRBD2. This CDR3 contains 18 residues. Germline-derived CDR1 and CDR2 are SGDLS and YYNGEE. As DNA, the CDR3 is TGTGCCAGCAACGTAAGAGGGACTAGCGGGGGGGAGTCAGATACGCAGTATTTT. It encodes CASNVRGTSGGESDTQYF.

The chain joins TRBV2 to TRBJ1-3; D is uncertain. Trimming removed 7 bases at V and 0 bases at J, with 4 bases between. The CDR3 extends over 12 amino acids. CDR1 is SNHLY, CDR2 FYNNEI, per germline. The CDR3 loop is CASMSSGNTIYF. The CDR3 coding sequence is TGTGCCAGCATGAGCTCTGGAAACACCATATATTTT.

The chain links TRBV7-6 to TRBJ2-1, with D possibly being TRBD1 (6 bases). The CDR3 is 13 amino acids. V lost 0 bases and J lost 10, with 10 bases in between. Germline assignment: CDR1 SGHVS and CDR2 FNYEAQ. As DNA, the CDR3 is TGTGCCAGCAGCTTAGCTGGAGACAGGGAGCAGTTCTTC. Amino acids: CASSLAGDREQFF.

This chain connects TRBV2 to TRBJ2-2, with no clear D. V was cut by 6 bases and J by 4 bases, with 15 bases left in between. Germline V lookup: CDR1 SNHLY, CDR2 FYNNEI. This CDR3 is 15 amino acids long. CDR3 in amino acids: CASRGTGRGTGELFF. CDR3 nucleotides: TGTGCCAGCAGAGGTACGGGTCGTGGCACCGGGGAGCTGTTTTTT.

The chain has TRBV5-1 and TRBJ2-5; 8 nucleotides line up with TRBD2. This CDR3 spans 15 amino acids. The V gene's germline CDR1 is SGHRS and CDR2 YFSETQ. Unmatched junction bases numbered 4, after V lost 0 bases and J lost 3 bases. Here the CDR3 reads CASSLGSGREETQYF. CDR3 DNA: TGCGCCAGCAGCTTGGGGAGCGGGAGAGAAGAGACCCAGTACTTC.

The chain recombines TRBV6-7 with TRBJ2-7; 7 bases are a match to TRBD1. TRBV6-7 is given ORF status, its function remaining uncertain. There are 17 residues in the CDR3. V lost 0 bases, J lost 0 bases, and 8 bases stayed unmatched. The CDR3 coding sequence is TGTGCCAGCAGTTACTCGTCCCAGGGGGACCACTCCTACGAGCAGTACTTC. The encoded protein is CASSYSSQGDHSYEQYF.

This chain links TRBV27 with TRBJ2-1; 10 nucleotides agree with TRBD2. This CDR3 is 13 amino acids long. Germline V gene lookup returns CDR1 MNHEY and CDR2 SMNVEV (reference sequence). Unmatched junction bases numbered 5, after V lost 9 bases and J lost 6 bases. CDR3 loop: CASRTSGLNEQFF. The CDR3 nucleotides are TGTGCCAGTCGGACTAGCGGACTCAATGAGCAGTTCTTC.

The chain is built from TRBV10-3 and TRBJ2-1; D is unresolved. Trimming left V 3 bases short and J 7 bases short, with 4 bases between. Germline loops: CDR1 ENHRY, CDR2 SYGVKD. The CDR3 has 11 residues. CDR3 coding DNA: TGTGCCATCAGTGAAATAAATGAGCAGTTCTTC. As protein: CAISEINEQFF.

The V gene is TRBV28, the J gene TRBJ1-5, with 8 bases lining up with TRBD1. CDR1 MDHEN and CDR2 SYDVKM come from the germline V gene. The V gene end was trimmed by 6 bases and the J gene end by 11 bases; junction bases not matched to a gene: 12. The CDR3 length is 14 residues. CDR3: CASSSPPGQVAQHF. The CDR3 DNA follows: TGTGCCAGCAGCTCACCTCCGGGACAGGTTGCCCAGCATTTT.

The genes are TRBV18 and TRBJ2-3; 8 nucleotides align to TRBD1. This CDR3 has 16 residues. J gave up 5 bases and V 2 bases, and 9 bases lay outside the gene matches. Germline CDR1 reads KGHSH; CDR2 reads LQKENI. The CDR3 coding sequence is TGTGCCAGCTCACCAGGTTTGACAGGGGCAGGAGATACGCAGTATTTT. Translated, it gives CASSPGLTGAGDTQYF.

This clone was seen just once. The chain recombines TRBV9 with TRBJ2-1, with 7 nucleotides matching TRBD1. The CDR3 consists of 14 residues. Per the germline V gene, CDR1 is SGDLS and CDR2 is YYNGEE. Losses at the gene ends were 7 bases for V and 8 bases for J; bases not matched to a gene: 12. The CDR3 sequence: CASGQTGTSYEQFF. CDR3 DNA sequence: TGTGCCAGCGGGCAGACAGGGACCTCCTATGAGCAGTTCTTC.

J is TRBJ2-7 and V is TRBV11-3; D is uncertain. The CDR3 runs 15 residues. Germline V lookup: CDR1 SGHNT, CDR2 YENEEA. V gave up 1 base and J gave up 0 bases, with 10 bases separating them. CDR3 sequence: CASSLGYGPSYEQYF. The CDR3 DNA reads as TGTGCCAGCAGCTTAGGATATGGCCCCTCCTACGAGCAGTACTTC.

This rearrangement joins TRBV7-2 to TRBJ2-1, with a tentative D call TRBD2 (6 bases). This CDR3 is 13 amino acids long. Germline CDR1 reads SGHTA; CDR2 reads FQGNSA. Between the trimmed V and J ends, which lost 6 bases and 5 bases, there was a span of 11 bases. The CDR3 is CASSRKRDNEQFF. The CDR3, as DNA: TGTGCCAGCAGTCGGAAGCGGGACAATGAGCAGTTCTTC.